The T cell receptor beta chain described here comes from a study of blood T cells in healthy people across ages. Germline CDR1 and CDR2: MNHNS and SASEGT. V shed 6 bases and J shed 2 bases, with 6 bases lying between them. The CDR3 is made up of 12 amino acids. The second PCR ran roughly 7 to 11 cycles with a sample-barcoded 5' primer and J-beta primers. Each CDR3 protein is one row after TCRdb ran MiXCR on the 5' RACE reads. The table lists 1,300,000 or so distinct CDR3 sequences, almost 60% of them singletons. The receptor comes from a man aged 18 to 29 in good health. The genes are TRBV6-1 and TRBJ2-3, with D hard to call. Sequencing was done on a sample of blood. Here the CDR3 reads CASRAHTDTQYF. The CDR3 nucleotides are TGTGCCAGCAGGGCACACACAGATACGCAGTATTTT.